This TCR beta chain appears in the sequencing data of a study of T cell repertoires in cytomegalovirus infection. The study, taken as a whole, reports: Individuals carrying CMV plus the relevant HLA were identified by cumulative frequency of public TCR beta families. There were HLA-C-restricted CMV-specific TCR beta clonotypes dominating the ex vivo response.

TCRdb re-derived calls from the reads in MiXCR, one entry per CDR3 protein. The table records roughly 190,000 distinct CDR3 sequences, about a tenth of them present only once. The CDR3 loop spans 15 amino acids. V shed 1 base and J shed 0 bases, with 4 bases lying between them. As concerns this clonotype: Its antigen is unknown.

Specimen: PBMCs. The sequence was obtained from a human donor in good health (CMV status not recorded). Some clones in this sample may be carry-over from other donors' samples. The chain has TRBV12-3 or TRBV12-4 and TRBJ2-6; no firm D call. The CDR3 spells CASSLGTSGANVLTF. The CDR3 coding sequence is TGTGCCAGCAGTTTAGGCACCTCTGGGGCCAACGTCCTGACTTTC.